These T cell receptor beta chains were read from a single sample in a study of post-analysis software for immune sequencing data. Each CDR3 protein is one row after TCRdb ran MiXCR on the PCR reads. This table has about 680,000 distinct CDR3 sequences, around 60% appearing once. Sequencing used blood. The origin of the receptors is a girl aged 2 to 9 with multiple sclerosis. The CDR3 runs from the conserved cysteine through the conserved F or W. The D gene is left open where the match is weak. Rows give clone size only sometimes, using once, few, many, or a class for an expanded clone.

TRBV6-2/TRBV6-3	NA	TRBD2	15	TRBJ2-5	CASSSSGGRLETQYF	TGTGCCAGCAGTTCTAGCGGGGGGCGACTAGAGACCCAGTACTTC
TRBV5-1	NA	TRBD1	17	TRBJ1-1	CASSSGTGAPSGSEAFF	TGCGCCAGCAGCTCCGGGACAGGGGCTCCTTCGGGTAGTGAAGCTTTCTTT
TRBV5-1	NA	TRBD2	18	TRBJ2-3	CASSLQTSGGAGTDTQYF	TGCGCCAGCAGCTTGCAGACTAGCGGGGGGGCTGGGACAGATACGCAGTATTTT
TRBV9	NA	TRBD1	15	TRBJ2-7	CASSVFLDRAYEQYF	TGTGCCAGCAGCGTATTTTTGGACAGGGCCTACGAGCAGTACTTC
TRBV3-1	NA	NA	15	TRBJ2-7	CASSQGGGGTYEQYF	TGTGCCAGTAGCCAAGGGGGTGGGGGCACCTACGAGCAGTACTTC
TRBV7-8	NA	TRBD1	15	TRBJ2-1	CASSLGDRYYNEQFF	TGTGCCAGCAGCTTAGGGGACAGGTACTACAATGAGCAGTTCTTC
TRBV2	NA	NA	14	TRBJ2-6	CASSSGDGANVLTF	TGTGCCAGCAGTTCCGGGGATGGGGCCAACGTCCTGACTTTC
TRBV27	NA	NA	14	TRBJ2-4	CASSQGRPGNIQYF	TGTGCCAGCAGTCAGGGTCGCCCGGGGAACATTCAGTACTTC
TRBV10-3	few	TRBD1	14	TRBJ1-5	CAISVGQGDQPQHF	TGTGCCATCAGTGTGGGACAGGGGGATCAGCCCCAGCATTTT
TRBV20-1	NA	TRBD2	15	TRBJ2-7	CSARPQGAGTYEQYF	TGCAGTGCTAGACCCCAGGGAGCGGGGACCTACGAGCAGTACTTC
TRBV5-1	NA	TRBD2	16	TRBJ2-1	CASSLASLAGSNEQFF	TGCGCCAGCAGCTTGGCGTCCCTAGCGGGTAGTAATGAGCAGTTCTTC
TRBV29-1	NA	NA	13	TRBJ1-5	CSVVGPGNQPQHF	TGCAGCGTTGTGGGGCCGGGCAATCAGCCCCAGCATTTT
TRBV20-1	NA	TRBD1	17	TRBJ1-1	CSARGTGRITVNTEAFF	TGCAGTGCTAGAGGGACAGGGAGAATAACGGTGAACACTGAAGCTTTCTTT
TRBV12-3/TRBV12-4	NA	NA	11	TRBJ2-5	CASMRERGQYF	TGTGCCAGCATGCGGGAGAGGGGGCAGTACTTC
TRBV7-2	NA	NA	15	TRBJ1-5	CASSLVHGINQPQHF	TGTGCCAGCAGCTTAGTACATGGAATCAATCAGCCCCAGCATTTT
TRBV5-5	once	NA	15	TRBJ2-1	CASSLGGAEYNEQFF	TGTGCCAGCAGCTTGGGAGGAGCGGAGTACAATGAGCAGTTCTTC
TRBV7-9	NA	NA	17	TRBJ2-1	CASRYPHGLSAYNEQFF	TGTGCCAGCAGATATCCACATGGACTATCCGCCTACAATGAGCAGTTCTTC
TRBV9	few	TRBD1	16	TRBJ1-4	CASSDPRQGIGEKLFF	TGTGCCAGCAGCGACCCTCGACAGGGGATTGGAGAAAAACTGTTTTTT
TRBV7-6	NA	TRBD1	15	TRBJ1-6	CASSSLDRVESPLHF	TGTGCCAGCAGCTCCCTGGACAGGGTAGAGTCACCCCTCCACTTT
TRBV20-1	NA	NA	13	TRBJ2-3	CSAGDLRGDTQYF	TGCAGTGCTGGAGACCTTAGGGGAGATACGCAGTATTTT
TRBV12-3/TRBV12-4	NA	NA	16	TRBJ2-7	CASSSGLSLGAYEQYF	TGTGCCAGCAGTTCTGGACTATCGTTGGGAGCCTACGAGCAGTACTTC
TRBV5-1	NA	NA	15	TRBJ1-2	CASSLHRALDYGYTF	TGCGCCAGCAGCTTGCACAGAGCTTTGGACTATGGCTACACCTTC
TRBV12-3/TRBV12-4	few	NA	13	TRBJ2-7	CASTAGLPEEQYF	TGTGCCAGCACCGCTGGACTCCCTGAGGAGCAGTACTTC
TRBV29-1	NA	NA	12	TRBJ1-2	CSVGADNYGYTF	TGCAGCGTTGGGGCAGACAACTATGGCTACACCTTC
TRBV9	NA	NA	16	TRBJ2-3	CASSVGSYLSTDTQYF	TGTGCCAGCAGCGTAGGCTCTTACCTTAGCACAGATACGCAGTATTTT
TRBV7-2	NA	NA	17	TRBJ2-3	CAGSQHTGTKWEDTQYF	TGTGCCGGCAGCCAACATACAGGGACCAAGTGGGAAGATACGCAGTATTTT
TRBV27	NA	NA	15	TRBJ2-3	CASSLSPGATDTQYF	TGTGCCAGCAGTTTATCCCCAGGGGCCACAGATACGCAGTATTTT
TRBV4-1	few	TRBD1	15	TRBJ2-7	CASSRNQGGEYEQYF	TGCGCCAGCAGCCGCAATCAAGGGGGCGAATACGAGCAGTACTTC
TRBV5-1	few	NA	18	TRBJ1-2	CASSSPEQGHNDNYGYTF	TGCGCCAGCAGCTCCCCCGAACAGGGCCATAATGATAACTATGGCTACACCTTC
TRBV27	NA	NA	13	TRBJ2-7	CASSFRTSGEQYF	TGTGCCAGCAGTTTCCGGACATCAGGCGAGCAGTACTTC
TRBV7-9	NA	NA	12	TRBJ2-3	CAGSISTDTQYF	TGTGCCGGATCCATAAGCACAGATACGCAGTATTTT
TRBV5-1	once	NA	16	TRBJ1-4	CASSLLGGRVNEKLFF	TGCGCCAGCAGCTTGCTGGGGGGCAGGGTTAATGAAAAACTGTTTTTT
TRBV20-1	NA	NA	13	TRBJ2-1	CSAKGPPGPEQFF	TGCAGTGCCAAGGGGCCCCCGGGACCTGAGCAGTTCTTC
TRBV3-1	NA	TRBD2	14	TRBJ2-1	CASSLTSGPNEQFF	TGTGCCAGCAGCCTAACTAGCGGTCCCAATGAGCAGTTCTTC
TRBV10-1	NA	TRBD2	17	TRBJ2-1	CASSGIDSGGVYNEQFF	TGCGCCAGCAGTGGGATCGATTCGGGGGGGGTTTACAATGAGCAGTTCTTC
TRBV5-1	few	NA	13	TRBJ2-5	CASRSLTEETQYF	TGCGCCAGCAGATCCCTCACCGAAGAGACCCAGTACTTC
TRBV18	NA	NA	13	TRBJ1-5	CASSPELDQPQHF	TGTGCCAGCTCACCCGAGCTTGATCAGCCCCAGCATTTT
TRBV6-5	NA	NA	14	TRBJ1-2	CASSPQGLRYGYTF	TGTGCCAGCAGTCCCCAGGGATTACGCTATGGCTACACCTTC
TRBV20-1	few	NA	14	TRBJ1-2	CSAPGTPLNYGYTF	TGCAGTGCTCCCGGGACACCGTTGAACTATGGCTACACCTTC
TRBV4-1	NA	NA	15	TRBJ1-2	CASSQYGVGDYGYTF	TGCGCCAGCAGCCAATACGGGGTAGGGGATTATGGCTACACCTTC
TRBV11-2	NA	NA	14	TRBJ2-5	CASSRPGNGETQYF	TGTGCCAGCAGCCGTCCTGGGAACGGAGAGACCCAGTACTTC
TRBV10-3	NA	NA	15	TRBJ2-5	CAISESSWGGETQYF	TGTGCCATCAGTGAGTCAAGTTGGGGCGGAGAGACCCAGTACTTC
TRBV15	NA	NA	13	TRBJ2-5	CATSYVRQETQYF	TGTGCCACCAGCTACGTTCGTCAAGAGACCCAGTACTTC
TRBV2	NA	NA	14	TRBJ2-3	CASKDGGYADTQYF	TGTGCCAGCAAGGACGGGGGATACGCAGATACGCAGTATTTT
TRBV10-3	once	TRBD1	13	TRBJ2-1	CALGTGPYNEQFF	TGTGCCTTGGGGACAGGGCCCTACAATGAGCAGTTCTTC
TRBV27	NA	NA	14	TRBJ2-5	CASSLDRGAETQYF	TGTGCCAGCAGTTTAGACAGAGGGGCGGAGACCCAGTACTTC
TRBV7-9	NA	TRBD1	14	TRBJ2-5	CASSTGTVQETQYF	TGTGCCAGCAGCACCGGGACAGTTCAAGAGACCCAGTACTTC
TRBV12-3/TRBV12-4	NA	NA	12	TRBJ1-6	CASSRLEAPLHF	TGTGCCAGCAGTCGCTTAGAGGCACCCCTCCACTTT
TRBV20-1	NA	NA	12	TRBJ1-5	CSARGGNQPQHF	TGCAGTGCTCGTGGCGGCAATCAGCCCCAGCATTTT
TRBV5-4	NA	NA	13	TRBJ2-1	CASSRRDHNEQFF	TGTGCCAGCAGCCGCCGGGACCACAATGAGCAGTTCTTC
TRBV6-1	once	TRBD1	15	TRBJ2-3	CAIWEQGLETDTQYF	TGTGCCATCTGGGAACAGGGGTTGGAGACAGATACGCAGTATTTT
TRBV5-1	NA	TRBD1	11	TRBJ2-2	CASSADRAVFF	TGCGCCAGCAGCGCTGACAGGGCGGTGTTTTTT
TRBV20-1	NA	TRBD2	13	TRBJ2-7	CSARTRYSYKQYF	TGCAGTGCACGGACTAGATACTCCTACAAGCAGTACTTC
TRBV5-1	NA	NA	14	TRBJ2-1	CASSLHQGYNEQFF	TGCGCCAGCAGCTTACACCAGGGGTACAATGAGCAGTTCTTC
TRBV5-1	NA	NA	15	TRBJ2-1	CASQDQSSSYNEQFF	TGCGCCAGCCAAGACCAGTCAAGCTCCTACAATGAGCAGTTCTTC